This TCR beta chain was captured in a study of control samples from healthy donors and cancer patients. This clone was counted between two and nine times. V was pared by 2 bases and J by 6 bases, with 5 bases between. This CDR3 is 11 amino acids long. Germline CDR1 and CDR2: GTSNPN and SVGIG (reference sequence). Produced via immunoSEQ multiplex PCR; TCRdb's table is partial and in-frame only. The sample has 100,000 to 150,000 clones, about 92% seen once; the top ten hold approximately 2%. Sequenced: blood. This sequence joins TRBV30 and TRBJ2-1, with unresolved D. This TCR came from a woman aged 45-60 years in good health. DNA for the CDR3: TGTGCCTGGAGTCGGGTCAATGAGCAGTTCTTC. This sequence encodes CAWSRVNEQFF.